The rows below give T cell receptor beta chains drawn from one sample of a study of sequential checkpoint blockade in melanoma. Here immunoSEQ multiplex PCR was the method, and the copy in TCRdb shows in-frame clones only, minus some. The sample contains 15,000 to 20,000 clones, about 69% of which appear only once. This specimen consisted of CD8+ T cells sorted from blood (inferred from file names), obtained from a patient given nivolumab and ipilimumab in sequence. These receptors were collected from a human donor with melanoma. CDR3s include the opening cysteine and the closing phenylalanine or tryptophan. A D gene is named only where the DNA matches it firmly. Clone size is shown for a subset of rows, as once, few, many or a class of expanded clone.

v_gene	d_gene	abundance	len	j_gene	CDR3aa	CDR3nt
TRBV5-6	-	-	15	TRBJ1-4	CASSLDGRANEKLFF	TGTGCCAGCAGCTTGGATGGGCGCGCTAATGAAAAACTGTTTTTT
TRBV6-5	-	-	14	TRBJ1-2	CASSYSSEDYGYTF	TGTGCCAGCAGTTACTCGTCAGAGGACTATGGCTACACCTTC
TRBV7-8	TRBD2	-	16	TRBJ2-1	CASSLRASGRNYEQFF	TGTGCCAGCAGCTTAAGGGCTAGCGGGAGAAACTATGAGCAGTTCTTC
TRBV6-4	TRBD1	-	14	TRBJ1-5	CASRRTGRNQPQHF	TGTGCCAGCAGGAGGACAGGGCGTAATCAGCCCCAGCATTTT
TRBV6-5	TRBD1	once	15	TRBJ2-7	CASSLGTGGIGEQYF	TGTGCCAGCAGTCTGGGGACAGGGGGCATCGGCGAGCAGTACTTC
TRBV11-1	TRBD2	-	16	TRBJ2-3	CASSLLAGGITDTQYF	TGTGCCAGCAGCTTACTAGCGGGGGGGATCACAGATACGCAGTATTTT
TRBV7-9	-	-	14	TRBJ2-7	CASSLGPSAYEQYF	TGTGCCAGCAGCTTAGGCCCTAGCGCCTACGAGCAGTACTTC
TRBV7-9	-	-	14	TRBJ2-7	CASSLVILPGEQYF	TGTGCCAGCAGCTTGGTCATTCTCCCAGGGGAGCAGTACTTC
TRBV7-2	-	-	13	TRBJ1-1	CASSFTGVSEAFF	TGTGCCAGCAGCTTTACGGGGGTATCTGAAGCTTTCTTT
TRBV6-6	TRBD1	once	16	TRBJ2-5	CASSYLSGGTQETQYF	TGTGCCAGCAGTTACTTGTCAGGGGGTACCCAAGAGACCCAGTACTTC
TRBV12-5	-	-	18	TRBJ2-6	CASGVRSAGQSRANVLTF	TGTGCTAGTGGTGTACGCTCTGCAGGACAAAGTCGGGCCAACGTCCTGACTTTC
TRBV30	TRBD1	once	13	TRBJ2-7	CAWRTGVSYEQYF	TGTGCCTGGAGGACAGGGGTTTCCTACGAGCAGTACTTC
TRBV27	TRBD2	-	17	TRBJ2-3	CASSLHFSGRGTDTQYF	TGTGCCAGCAGTTTACACTTTAGCGGGAGAGGCACAGATACGCAGTATTTT
TRBV4-2	TRBD1	-	16	TRBJ2-3	CASSPIEDRGTDTQYF	TGTGCCAGCAGCCCCATCGAGGACAGGGGAACGGATACGCAGTATTTT
TRBV11-2	-	-	14	TRBJ2-7	CASSFYSGSYEQYF	TGTGCCAGCAGCTTCTACAGCGGCTCTTACGAGCAGTACTTC